The clone carrying this T cell receptor beta chain came up many times. Library construction for TCR beta used iRepertoire HTBI primers and Arm-PCR of CDR3 regions. In the authors' workflow: Across the samples, identification revealed around 65 TRBV and 13 to 15 TRBJ segments. One entry per CDR3 protein, called by TCRdb with MiXCR from the multiplex PCR reads. The V and J calls here are based on TCRdb, not the publication. The data contain just over 600,000 distinct CDR3 sequences, less than 20% of them seen just once; the ten biggest clones take up 15% to 20%. This entry comes from a study of regulatory T cells in long-lasting Graves disease. The CDR3 has 14 amino acids. CDR1 is DFQATT, CDR2 SNEGSKA, per germline (reference sequence). V was trimmed by 3 bases and J by 4 bases, leaving 14 bases between them. Time point described: newly diagnosed GD, antithyroid drugs for less than 3 months. The authors made the TCR library using RNA they extracted from PBMCs. It was by American Thyroid Association guidelines that Graves' disease was diagnosed. Patients all came to the study from an endocrinology department in Xi'an, China.

These records were also assigned to another study, of T cells in Graves' hyperthyroidism and ophthalmopathy.

The sequencing used peripheral blood mononuclear cells (PBMCs), collected at new diagnosis, from a patient treated with antithyroid drugs. The receptor comes from a woman aged 25 to 39 with Graves disease. This chain joins TRBV20-1 and TRBJ2-3; maybe TRBD2 (6 bases). The CDR3 region has the DNA TGCAGTGCTAGTAAGGGCGGAGGGGCAGATACGCAGTATTTT. This encodes CSASKGGGADTQYF.